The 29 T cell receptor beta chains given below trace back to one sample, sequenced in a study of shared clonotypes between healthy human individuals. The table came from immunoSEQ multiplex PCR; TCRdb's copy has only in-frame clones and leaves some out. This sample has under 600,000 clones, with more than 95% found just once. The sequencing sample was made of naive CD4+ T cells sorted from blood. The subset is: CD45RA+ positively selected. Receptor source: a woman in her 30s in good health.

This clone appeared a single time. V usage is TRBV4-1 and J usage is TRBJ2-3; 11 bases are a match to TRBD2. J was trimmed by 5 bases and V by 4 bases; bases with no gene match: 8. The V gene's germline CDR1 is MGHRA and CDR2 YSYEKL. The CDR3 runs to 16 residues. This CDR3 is CASSPPGLAGGDTQYF. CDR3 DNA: TGCGCCAGCAGCCCGCCTGGGCTAGCGGGAGGAGATACGCAGTATTTT.

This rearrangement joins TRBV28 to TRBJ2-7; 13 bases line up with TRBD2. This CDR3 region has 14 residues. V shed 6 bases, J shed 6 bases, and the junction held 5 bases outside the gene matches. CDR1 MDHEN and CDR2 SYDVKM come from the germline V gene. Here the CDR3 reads CASSETSGRREQYF. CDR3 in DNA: TGTGCCAGCAGCGAGACTAGCGGGAGGCGCGAGCAGTACTTC.

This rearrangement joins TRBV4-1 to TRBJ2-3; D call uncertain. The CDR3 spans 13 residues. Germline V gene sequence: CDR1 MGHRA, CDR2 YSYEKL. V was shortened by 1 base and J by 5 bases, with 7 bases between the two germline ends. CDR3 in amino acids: CASSQVRLDTQYF. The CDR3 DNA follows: TGCGCCAGCAGCCAAGTGAGACTAGATACGCAGTATTTT.

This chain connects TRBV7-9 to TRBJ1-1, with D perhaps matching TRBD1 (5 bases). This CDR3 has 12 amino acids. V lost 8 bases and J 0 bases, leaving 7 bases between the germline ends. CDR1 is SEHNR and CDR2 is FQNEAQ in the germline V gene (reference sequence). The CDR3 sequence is CASGGVNTEAFF. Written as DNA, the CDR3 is TGTGCCAGCGGGGGGGTGAACACTGAAGCTTTCTTT. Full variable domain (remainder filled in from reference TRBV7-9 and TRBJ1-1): DTGVSQNPRHKITKRGQNVTFRCDPISEHNRLYWYRQTLGQGPEFLTYFQNEAQLEKSRLLSDRFSAERPKGSFSTLEIQRTEQGDSAMYLCASGGVNTEAFFGQGTRLTVV.

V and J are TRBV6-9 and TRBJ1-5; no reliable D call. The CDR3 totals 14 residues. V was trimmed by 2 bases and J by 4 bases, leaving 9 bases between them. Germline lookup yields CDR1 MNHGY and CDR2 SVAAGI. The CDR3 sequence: CASSYAQANQPQHF. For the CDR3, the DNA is TGTGCCAGCAGTTATGCTCAGGCGAATCAGCCCCAGCATTTT.

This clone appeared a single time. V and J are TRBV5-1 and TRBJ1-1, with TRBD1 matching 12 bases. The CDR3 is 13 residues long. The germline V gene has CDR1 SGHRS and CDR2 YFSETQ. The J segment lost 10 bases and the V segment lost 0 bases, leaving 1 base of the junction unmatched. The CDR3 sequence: CASSLEGQGAAFF. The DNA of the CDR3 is TGCGCCAGCAGCTTGGAGGGACAGGGGGCAGCTTTCTTT. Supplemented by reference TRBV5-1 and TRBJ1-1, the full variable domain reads KAGVTQTPRYLIKTRGQQVTLSCSPISGHRSVSWYQQTPGQGLQFLFEYFSETQRNKGNFPGRFSGRQFSNSRSEMNVSTLELGDSALYLCASSLEGQGAAFFGQGTRLTVV.

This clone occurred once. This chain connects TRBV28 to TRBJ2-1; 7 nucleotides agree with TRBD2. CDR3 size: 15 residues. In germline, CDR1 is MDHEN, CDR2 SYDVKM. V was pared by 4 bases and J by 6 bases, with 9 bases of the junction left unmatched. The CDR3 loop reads CASSSPGGGINEQFF. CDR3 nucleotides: TGTGCCAGCAGTTCCCCTGGCGGGGGAATCAATGAGCAGTTCTTC.

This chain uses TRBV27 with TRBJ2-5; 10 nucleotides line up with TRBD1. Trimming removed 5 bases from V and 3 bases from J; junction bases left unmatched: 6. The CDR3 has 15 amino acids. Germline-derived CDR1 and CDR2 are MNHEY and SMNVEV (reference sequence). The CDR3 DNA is TGTGCCAGCAGTACCCGGACAGGGGGGGAAGAGACCCAGTACTTC. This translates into CASSTRTGGEETQYF.

The DNA of the CDR3 is TGTGCCAGCAGTACAGGGATCTCCTACGAGCAGTACTTC. Amino acids: CASSTGISYEQYF. V usage is TRBV2 and J usage is TRBJ2-7; the D gene is possibly TRBD1 (6 bases). The V gene lost 5 bases and the J gene lost 0 bases, with 8 bases spanning the gap. The CDR3 has 13 amino acids. In germline, CDR1 is SNHLY, CDR2 FYNNEI.

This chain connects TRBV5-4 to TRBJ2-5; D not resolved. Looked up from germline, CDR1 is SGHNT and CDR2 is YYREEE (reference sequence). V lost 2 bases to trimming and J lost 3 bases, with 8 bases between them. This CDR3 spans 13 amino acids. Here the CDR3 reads CASSFSAEETQYF. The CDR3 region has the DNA TGTGCCAGCAGCTTCTCGGCAGAAGAGACCCAGTACTTC.

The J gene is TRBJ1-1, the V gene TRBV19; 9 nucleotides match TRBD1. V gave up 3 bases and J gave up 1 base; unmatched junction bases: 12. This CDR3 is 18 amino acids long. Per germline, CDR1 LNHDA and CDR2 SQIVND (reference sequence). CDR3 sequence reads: CASSIGTGPKLSNTEAFF. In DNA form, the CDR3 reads TGTGCCAGTAGTATCGGGACAGGGCCCAAACTTTCGAACACTGAAGCTTTCTTT.

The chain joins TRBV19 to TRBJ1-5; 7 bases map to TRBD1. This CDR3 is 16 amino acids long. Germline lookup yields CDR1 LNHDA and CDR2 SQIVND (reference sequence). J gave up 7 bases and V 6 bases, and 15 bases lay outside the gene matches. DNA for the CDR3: TGTGCCAGTAGCCTACCGGGACAGACGGGGAGCCAGCCCCAGCATTTT. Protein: CASSLPGQTGSQPQHF.

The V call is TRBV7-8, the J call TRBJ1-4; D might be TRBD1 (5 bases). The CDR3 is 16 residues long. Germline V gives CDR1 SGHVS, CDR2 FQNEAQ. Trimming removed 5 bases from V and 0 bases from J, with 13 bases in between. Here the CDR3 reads CASSPGAATTNEKLFF. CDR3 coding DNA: TGTGCCAGCAGCCCCGGGGCCGCCACAACTAATGAAAAACTGTTTTTT.

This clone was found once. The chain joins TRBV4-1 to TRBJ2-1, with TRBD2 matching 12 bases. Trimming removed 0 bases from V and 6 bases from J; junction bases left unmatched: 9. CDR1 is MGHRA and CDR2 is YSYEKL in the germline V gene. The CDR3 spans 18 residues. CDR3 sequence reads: CASSQDGGPSGRVNEQFF. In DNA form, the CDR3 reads TGCGCCAGCAGCCAAGATGGAGGGCCTAGCGGGAGGGTCAATGAGCAGTTCTTC.

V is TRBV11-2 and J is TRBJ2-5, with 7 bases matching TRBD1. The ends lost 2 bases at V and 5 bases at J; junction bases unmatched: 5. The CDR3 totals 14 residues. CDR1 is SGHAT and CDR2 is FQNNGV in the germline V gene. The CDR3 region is CASSLSTGPETQYF. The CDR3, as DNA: TGTGCCAGCAGCTTATCGACAGGGCCTGAGACCCAGTACTTC.

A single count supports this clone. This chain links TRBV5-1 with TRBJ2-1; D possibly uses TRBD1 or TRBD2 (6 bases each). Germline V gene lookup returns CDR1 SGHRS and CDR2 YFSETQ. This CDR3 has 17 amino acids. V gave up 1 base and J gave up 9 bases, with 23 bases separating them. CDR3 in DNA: TGCGCCAGCAGCTTGCTGGCCCAGCGGGTGGGGGGCGGTGAGCAGTTCTTC. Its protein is CASSLLAQRVGGGEQFF.

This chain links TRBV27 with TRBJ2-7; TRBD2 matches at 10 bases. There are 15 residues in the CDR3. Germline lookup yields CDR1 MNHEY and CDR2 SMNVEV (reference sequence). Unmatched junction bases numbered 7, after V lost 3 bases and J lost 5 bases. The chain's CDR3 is CASSFIAGGRDEQYF. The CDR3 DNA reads TGTGCCAGCAGTTTTATAGCGGGAGGTCGAGACGAGCAGTACTTC.

The CDR3 loop is CASSSGRMDSTDTQYF. The CDR3 DNA reads TGTGCCAGTAGTAGCGGACGGATGGATAGCACAGATACGCAGTATTTT. The J gene is TRBJ2-3, the V gene TRBV19; D is ambiguous. This CDR3 spans 16 amino acids. CDR1 LNHDA and CDR2 SQIVND come from the germline V gene (reference sequence). V was cut by 4 bases and J by 0 bases, with 14 bases left in between.

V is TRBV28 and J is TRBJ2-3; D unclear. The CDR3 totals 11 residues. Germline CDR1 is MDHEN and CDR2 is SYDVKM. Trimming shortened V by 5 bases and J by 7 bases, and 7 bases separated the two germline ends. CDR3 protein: CASSTQYTQYF. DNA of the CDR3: TGTGCCAGCAGTACTCAGTATACGCAGTATTTT.

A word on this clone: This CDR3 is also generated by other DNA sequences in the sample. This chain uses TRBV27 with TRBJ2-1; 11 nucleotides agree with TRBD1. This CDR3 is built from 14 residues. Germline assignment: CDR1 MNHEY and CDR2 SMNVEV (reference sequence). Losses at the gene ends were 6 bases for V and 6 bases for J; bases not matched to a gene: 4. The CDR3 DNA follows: TGTGCCAGCAGCCCCGGGACAGGGGGCAATGAGCAGTTCTTC. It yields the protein CASSPGTGGNEQFF.

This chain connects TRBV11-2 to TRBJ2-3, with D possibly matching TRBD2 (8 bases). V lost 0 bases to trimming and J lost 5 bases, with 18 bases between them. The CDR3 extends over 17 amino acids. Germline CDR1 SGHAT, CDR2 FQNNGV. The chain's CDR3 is CASSLDWDSGGLDTQYF. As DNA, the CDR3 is TGTGCCAGCAGCTTAGATTGGGACAGCGGGGGTTTAGATACGCAGTATTTT.

The CDR3 DNA is TGCGCCAGCAGCCGACCATCTCAAGGGACAGATACGCAGTATTTT. Translating gives CASSRPSQGTDTQYF. This chain uses TRBV4-1 with TRBJ2-3; no definite D call. Per the germline V gene, CDR1 is MGHRA and CDR2 is YSYEKL. V gave up 4 bases and J gave up 3 bases, with 14 bases separating them. This CDR3 is 15 amino acids long.

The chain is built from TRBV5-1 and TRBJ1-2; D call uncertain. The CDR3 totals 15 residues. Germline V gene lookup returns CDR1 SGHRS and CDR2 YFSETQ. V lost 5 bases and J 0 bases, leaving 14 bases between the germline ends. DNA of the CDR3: TGCGCCAGCAGTCATGACGGAAACTCTAACTATGGCTACACCTTC. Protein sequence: CASSHDGNSNYGYTF. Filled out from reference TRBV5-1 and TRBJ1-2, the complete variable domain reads KAGVTQTPRYLIKTRGQQVTLSCSPISGHRSVSWYQQTPGQGLQFLFEYFSETQRNKGNFPGRFSGRQFSNSRSEMNVSTLELGDSALYLCASSHDGNSNYGYTFGSGTRLTVV.

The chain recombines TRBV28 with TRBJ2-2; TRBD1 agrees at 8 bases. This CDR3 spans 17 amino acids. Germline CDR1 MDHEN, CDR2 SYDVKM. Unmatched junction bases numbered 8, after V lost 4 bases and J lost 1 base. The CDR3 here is CASSSPSTGVNTGELFF. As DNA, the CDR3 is TGTGCCAGCAGTTCGCCGTCGACAGGGGTGAACACCGGGGAGCTGTTTTTT. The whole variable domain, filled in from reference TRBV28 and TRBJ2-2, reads DVKVTQSSRYLVKRTGEKVFLECVQDMDHENMFWYRQDPGLGLRLIYFSYDVKMKEKGDIPEGYSVSREKKERFSLILESASTNQTSMYLCASSSPSTGVNTGELFFGEGSRLTVL.

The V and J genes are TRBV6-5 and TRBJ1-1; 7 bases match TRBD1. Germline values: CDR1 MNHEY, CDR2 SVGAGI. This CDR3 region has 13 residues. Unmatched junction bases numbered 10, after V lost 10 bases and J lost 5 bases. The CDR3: CATRRGRWTEAFF. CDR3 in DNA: TGTGCCACTCGGAGGGGGCGCTGGACTGAAGCTTTCTTT.

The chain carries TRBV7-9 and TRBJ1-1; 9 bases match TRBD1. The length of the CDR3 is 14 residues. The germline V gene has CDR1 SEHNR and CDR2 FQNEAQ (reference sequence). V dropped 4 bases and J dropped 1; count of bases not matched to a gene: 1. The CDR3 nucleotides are TGTGCCAGCAGCTCGGACAGGGGGAACACTGAAGCTTTCTTT. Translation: CASSSDRGNTEAFF. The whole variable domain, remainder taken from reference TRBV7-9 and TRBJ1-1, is DTGVSQNPRHKITKRGQNVTFRCDPISEHNRLYWYRQTLGQGPEFLTYFQNEAQLEKSRLLSDRFSAERPKGSFSTLEIQRTEQGDSAMYLCASSSDRGNTEAFFGQGTRLTVV.

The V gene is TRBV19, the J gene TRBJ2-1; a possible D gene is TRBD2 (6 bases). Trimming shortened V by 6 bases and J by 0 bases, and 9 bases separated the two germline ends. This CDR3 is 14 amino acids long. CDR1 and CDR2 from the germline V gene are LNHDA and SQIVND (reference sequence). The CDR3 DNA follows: TGTGCCAGTAGCGGGAGTGTCTCCTACAATGAGCAGTTCTTC. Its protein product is CASSGSVSYNEQFF.

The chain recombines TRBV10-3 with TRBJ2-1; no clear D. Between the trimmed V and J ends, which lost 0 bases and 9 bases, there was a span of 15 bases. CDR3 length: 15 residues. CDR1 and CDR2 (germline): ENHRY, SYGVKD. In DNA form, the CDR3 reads TGTGCCATCAGTGAGTCTCTGACTGAGCTCGGTGAGCAGTTCTTC. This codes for CAISESLTELGEQFF.

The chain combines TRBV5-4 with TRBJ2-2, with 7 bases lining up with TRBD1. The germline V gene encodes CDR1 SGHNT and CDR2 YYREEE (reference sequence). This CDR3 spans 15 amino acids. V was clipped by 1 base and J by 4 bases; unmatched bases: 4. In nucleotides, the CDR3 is TGTGCCAGCAGCTTGACACACAGGGGCACCGGGGAGCTGTTTTTT. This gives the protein CASSLTHRGTGELFF.